Presented here are 8 T cell receptor beta chains from one specimen sequenced in a study of blood T cell repertoires in COVID-19. The assay was immunoSEQ multiplex PCR, and TCRdb's table has in-frame clones only and misses some. The table shows 190,000 or so clones, with around 80% occurring only once. The specimen sequenced was peripheral blood. The receptors were sampled from a woman older than 75 with active or convalescent COVID-19.

This clone has more than one count but fewer than ten. V gene TRBV7-8 combines with J gene TRBJ2-2; 16 bases line up with TRBD2. Germline-derived CDR1 and CDR2 are SGHVS and FQNEAQ. The V gene end was trimmed by 5 bases and the J gene end by 0 bases; junction bases not matched to a gene: 6. The CDR3 length is 19 residues. The CDR3 nucleotides read TGTGCCAGCAGCGGAGGGACTAGCGGGGGGGCAGCGAACACCGGGGAGCTGTTTTTT. The encoded protein is CASSGGTSGGAANTGELFF.

The chain combines TRBV10-2 with TRBJ2-7; TRBD1 agrees at 8 bases. This CDR3 region has 14 residues. Germline V gene lookup returns CDR1 WSHSY and CDR2 SAAADI. With 5 bases clipped from V and 2 bases from J, the junction kept 5 bases outside the gene matches. The CDR3 DNA sequence: TGCGCCAGCAGTCCCGGGACAGGACCCTACGAGCAGTACTTC. It is translated as CASSPGTGPYEQYF.

The chain couples TRBV5-6 to TRBJ1-5; 12 bases match TRBD1. Trimming cost V 5 bases and J 5 bases; bases outside gene matches: 8. The CDR3 contains 16 residues. CDR1 and CDR2 (germline): SGHDT, YYEEEE. CDR3 sequence (DNA): TGTGCCAGCAGTTTTACCGGGACAGGGGGCCATCAGCCCCAGCATTTT. Its protein product is CASSFTGTGGHQPQHF.

The chain combines TRBV5-8 with TRBJ2-3; maybe TRBD1 (6 bases). Trimming removed 4 bases from V and 1 base from J, with 19 bases in between. Germline V gene lookup returns CDR1 SGHTS and CDR2 YDEGEE. The CDR3 length is 17 residues. The CDR3 here is CASSNPIRGRGTDTQYF. The CDR3 DNA is TGTGCCAGCAGCAACCCAATCAGGGGACGAGGCACAGATACGCAGTATTTT.

The chain recombines TRBV9 with TRBJ1-1; D not certain. The germline V gene encodes CDR1 SGDLS and CDR2 YYNGEE. The germline V and J ends were trimmed by 0 bases and 6 bases, with 9 bases remaining between them. This CDR3 comprises 13 residues. In DNA, the CDR3 is TGTGCCAGCAGCGTAGGCGCGGGGTCTGAAGCTTTCTTT. It translates to CASSVGAGSEAFF. Full variable domain (outside the CDR3, taken from reference TRBV9 and TRBJ1-1): DSGVTQTPKHLITATGQRVTLRCSPRSGDLSVYWYQQSLDQGLQFLIQYYNGEERAKGNILERFSAQQFPDLHSELNLSSLELGDSALYFCASSVGAGSEAFFGQGTRLTVV.

The V and J genes are TRBV24-1 and TRBJ2-3, with 8 bases aligning to TRBD1. J lost 1 base, V lost 2 bases, and 10 bases had no gene match. The CDR3 length is 18 residues. From germline, CDR1 is KGHDR and CDR2 SFDVKD. The CDR3 sequence: CATSDSWTGQRGTDTQYF. CDR3 in DNA: TGTGCCACCAGTGATTCGTGGACAGGGCAGAGGGGCACAGATACGCAGTATTTT.

This chain uses TRBV24-1 with TRBJ2-7; possible D gene TRBD1, 6 bases. Germline-derived CDR1 and CDR2 are KGHDR and SFDVKD. The CDR3 spans 12 residues. V dropped 6 bases and J dropped 6 bases, with 11 bases sitting between them. Written as DNA, the CDR3 is TGTGCCACCAGTCCACAGGGTCTCGAGCAGTACTTC. Protein product: CATSPQGLEQYF.

This chain connects TRBV27 to TRBJ1-6, with TRBD1 identical over 7 bases. V was pared by 2 bases and J by 9 bases, with 10 bases of the junction left unmatched. The CDR3 is made up of 16 amino acids. Looked up from germline, CDR1 is MNHEY and CDR2 is SMNVEV (reference sequence). The DNA of the CDR3 is TGTGCCAGCAGTTTAGGCAGACAGGGTCGCGGTTCACCCCTCCACTTT. It yields the protein CASSLGRQGRGSPLHF.